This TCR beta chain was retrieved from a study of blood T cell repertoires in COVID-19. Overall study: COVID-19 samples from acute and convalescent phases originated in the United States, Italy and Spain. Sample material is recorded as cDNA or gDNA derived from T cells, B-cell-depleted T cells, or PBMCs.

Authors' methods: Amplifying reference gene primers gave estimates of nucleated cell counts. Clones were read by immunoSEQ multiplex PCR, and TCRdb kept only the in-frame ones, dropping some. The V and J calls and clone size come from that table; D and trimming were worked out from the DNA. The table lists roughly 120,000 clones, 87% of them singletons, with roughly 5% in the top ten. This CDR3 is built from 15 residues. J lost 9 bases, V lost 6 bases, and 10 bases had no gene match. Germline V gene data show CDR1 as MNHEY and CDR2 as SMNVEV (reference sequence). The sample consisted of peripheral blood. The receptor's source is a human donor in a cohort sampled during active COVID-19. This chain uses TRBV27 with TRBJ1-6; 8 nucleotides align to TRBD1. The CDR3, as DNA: TGTGCCAGCAGGGAGTTCCAGGGGGCAGGTTCACCCCTCCACTTT. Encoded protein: CASREFQGAGSPLHF.